This passage covers 11 T cell receptor beta chains from one sample sequenced in a study of blood T cell repertoires in COVID-19. This table comes from immunoSEQ multiplex PCR, and its TCRdb copy is limited to in-frame clones, with some not included. The sample contains about 50,000 clones, about nine tenths of which appear only once. Sequencing was carried out using peripheral blood. The source of these receptors is a man aged 40-50 years with acute or convalescent COVID-19.

This chain joins TRBV30 and TRBJ2-7, with TRBD2 identical over 13 bases. Germline V gives CDR1 GTSNPN, CDR2 SVGIG (reference sequence). This CDR3 comprises 18 residues. The V segment lost 3 bases and the J segment 1 base; nucleotides outside the gene matches: 12. This chain's CDR3 is CAWRPTRGTSGDSYEQYF. The CDR3 region has the DNA TGTGCCTGGAGGCCAACTAGAGGGACTAGCGGGGATTCCTACGAGCAGTACTTC. The full variable domain, in which reference TRBV30 and TRBJ2-7 provide the parts outside the CDR3, is SQTIHQWPATLVQPVGSPLSLECTVEGTSNPNLYWYRQAAGRGLQLLFYSVGIGQISSEVPQNLSASRPQDRQFILSSKKLLLSDSGFYLCAWRPTRGTSGDSYEQYFGPGTRLTVT.

The chain employs TRBV10-3 and TRBJ1-1, with D possibly being TRBD1 (6 bases). V lost 6 bases and J 1 base, leaving 9 bases between the germline ends. Germline V lookup: CDR1 ENHRY, CDR2 SYGVKD. This CDR3 comprises 13 residues. The DNA for the CDR3 is TGTGCCATCAGCGGGGGGGCGAACACTGAAGCTTTCTTT. This codes for CAISGGANTEAFF.

This chain uses TRBV3-1 (or the pseudogene TRBV3-2) with TRBJ2-3; D might be TRBD2 (6 bases). V was pared by 6 bases and J by 2 bases, with 12 bases between. CDR3 length equals 14 residues. Germline V gene data show CDR1 as LGHDT and CDR2 as YNNKEL (reference sequence). The CDR3 nucleotides read TGTGCCAGCAGGGGGGGTTTGGCCACAGATACGCAGTATTTT. Amino acid sequence: CASRGGLATDTQYF.

The chain carries TRBV14 and TRBJ2-4; 8 nucleotides align to TRBD2. V lost 1 base, J lost 1 base, and 6 bases stayed unmatched. Germline CDR1 SGHDN, CDR2 FVKESK. The CDR3 is made up of 17 amino acids. As DNA, the CDR3 is TGTGCCAGCAGCCAAGCCACTAGCGGCGGGGCCAAAAACATTCAGTACTTC. This translates into CASSQATSGGAKNIQYF.

This chain joins TRBV29-1 and TRBJ2-1; 11 bases are a match to TRBD2. V shed 5 bases and J 9 bases; nucleotides not matched to a gene: 9. CDR3 length: 14 residues. Germline assignment: CDR1 SQVTM and CDR2 ANQGSEA. CDR3 amino acids: CSVTTSGRTGEQFF. In DNA, the CDR3 is TGCAGCGTTACCACTAGCGGGAGAACCGGTGAGCAGTTCTTC.

The chain recombines TRBV7-2 with TRBJ2-7; TRBD2 matches 11 bases. V shed 5 bases, J shed 7 bases, and the junction held 10 bases outside the gene matches. The length of the CDR3 is 15 residues. Germline loops: CDR1 SGHTA, CDR2 FQGNSA. As DNA, the CDR3 is TGTGCCAGCAGCATCTATAGCGGGAGGGCCGAGGAGCAGTACTTC. It is translated as CASSIYSGRAEEQYF.

The V call is TRBV29-1, the J call TRBJ2-7; TRBD2 agrees at 11 bases. The V gene's germline CDR1 is SQVTM and CDR2 ANQGSEA. CDR3 length: 14 residues. V dropped 7 bases and J dropped 4; count of bases not matched to a gene: 9. Written as DNA, the CDR3 is TGCAGCGCGGAAATAGCGGGAGGGTCTTACGAGCAGTACTTC. It translates to CSAEIAGGSYEQYF.

The chain combines TRBV28 with TRBJ1-5; D perhaps matches TRBD1 (5 bases). The CDR3 covers 14 residues. V was trimmed by 5 bases and J by 8 bases, leaving 16 bases between them. In germline, CDR1 is MDHEN, CDR2 SYDVKM. The chain's CDR3 is CASSLSGGAEPQHF. CDR3 nucleotides: TGTGCCAGCAGTCTATCGGGGGGTGCGGAGCCCCAGCATTTT.

This sequence joins TRBV7-2 and TRBJ1-5, with 10 bases that match TRBD1. V was clipped by 5 bases and J by 2 bases; unmatched bases: 9. The CDR3 has 17 residues. CDR1 and CDR2 from the germline V gene are SGHTA and FQGNSA. Here the CDR3 DNA reads TGTGCCAGCAGCAGCAGACAGGGGGCTTTGGGCAATCAGCCCCAGCATTTT. Protein product: CASSSRQGALGNQPQHF.

The chain uses TRBV19 and TRBJ1-1; a possible D gene is TRBD1 (6 bases). V lost 5 bases, J lost 7 bases, and 14 bases lay in between. CDR3 length equals 13 residues. CDR1 is LNHDA, CDR2 SQIVND, per germline (reference sequence). CDR3 protein: CASSGQFGGEAFF. The CDR3 region has the DNA TGTGCCAGTAGTGGACAGTTTGGAGGTGAAGCTTTCTTT.

A remark on this clone: This CDR3 is also generated by other DNA sequences in the sample. The chain links TRBV7-2 to TRBJ1-3; a possible D gene is TRBD1 (6 bases). From germline, CDR1 is SGHTA and CDR2 FQGNSA. This CDR3 contains 16 residues. V lost 0 bases and J lost 0, with 9 bases in between. CDR3 protein: CASSLAGAFSGNTIYF. The CDR3 region has the DNA TGTGCCAGCAGCTTAGCGGGGGCTTTCTCTGGAAACACCATATATTTT.